This T cell receptor (beta chain) came from a study of shared clonotypes between healthy human individuals. Assay used: immunoSEQ multiplex PCR; TCRdb lists only in-frame clones, some missing. The sample shows 550,000 to 700,000 clones, about 80% of them seen only once. Germline V gives CDR1 SGHRS, CDR2 YFSETQ. CDR3 length equals 14 residues. Trimming removed 0 bases from V and 3 bases from J, with 9 bases in between. This clone was detected a few times. What it binds is not known. Findings and caveats of the study: In several donors, about 5% of naive CD4 clonotypes appeared in common. Estimated richness was generally greater in naive than memory subsets. The genetic and exposure-history diversity represented was limited by few donors.

Sequencing was performed on memory CD4+ T cells sorted from blood. Stated subset: CD45RA-negative fraction. The V gene is TRBV5-1, the J gene TRBJ2-5, with D possibly matching TRBD2 (5 bases). This TCR came from a woman in her twenties or thirties in good health. CDR3 sequence reads: CASSLDEGEETQYF. Written as DNA, the CDR3 is TGCGCCAGCAGCTTGGACGAGGGAGAAGAGACCCAGTACTTC.